The T cell receptor (beta chain) described here comes from a study of beta chain features in type 1 diabetes (dated by TCRdb to the late 2010s). In the study overall: Patients and healthy donors did not differ in mean age, gender distribution, total cell number or subset yield. Across all samples, 107,917,701 sorted cells were examined, and cell number per subset correlated strongly with RNA yield. The study compared the TCRB repertoires of sorted circulating CD4+ T cell subsets in recently diagnosed type 1 diabetes patients with those in matched healthy donors. Naive and central memory subsets were obtained from all 30 or so donors, but regulatory and stem cell-like memory subsets were isolated from only 8 patients and roughly 8 healthy donors. General conclusions and limits of the study: The naive, central memory and regulatory TCRB repertoires appeared to resemble one another more closely among patients than among healthy donors. In all four CD4+ subsets, TCRB CDR3 length was moderately but significantly shorter in type 1 diabetes patients. Sequencing cDNA rather than genomic DNA could over-represent highly expressing activated cells, although activation and CD3 levels did not differ between groups. Only small numbers of individuals were included in the HLA sub-analyses, which left unresolved whether HLA type had any influence on TCRB rearrangement. Shorter templates might have been favored by PCR, but patient and control samples were amplified and corrected together, so both groups would have been affected equally by any skew. Fewer insertions and more nucleotide deletions at VDJ recombination sites were observed in patients with type 1 diabetes, implying thymic rearrangement abnormalities.

Including cysteine and phenylalanine, the CDR3 has 13 amino acids. Left in the record is the CDR3 DNA by itself, 39 bases read in frame from the first base. Sequences SGHAT (CDR1) and FQNNGV (CDR2) are obtained from the germline V gene. A distance of 11 bases separates the germline ends of V and J, which lose 5 bases and 3 bases respectively. The table lists this clone with a few counts. Its antigen is currently not known. No per-base quality is available; no much larger clone lies one base away. Each donor gave one peripheral blood draw, roughly 0.12 L on average, collected into heparinised tubes. A BD FACSAria II and a panel including CD45RO, CCR7, CD25, CD127, CD95 and CD27 were used to sort naive, central memory, regulatory and stem cell-like memory CD4+ T cells. All sorted populations exceeded 95% purity. PBMCs were isolated immediately by Lymphoprep density gradient centrifugation and stained directly without culture. Samples were stained and sorted in pairs, with one healthy donor and one patient per experiment, so that batch effects were minimized.

All of the isolated RNA was reverse transcribed with the High Capacity cDNA Reverse Transcription Kit, so expressed TCRB transcripts were sequenced. Deep immunoSEQ sequencing was applied to naive, central memory and regulatory T cell samples, giving an average of about 3.8 million total reads per sample. After sorted cells were lysed in RLT buffer, RNA was extracted with DNase-treated RNeasy Micro or Mini kits, with the choice depending on cell number. Each cell subset was processed on its own to prevent cross-contamination, while patient and healthy donor samples were processed together. The immunoSEQ multiplex PCR was used to amplify TCRB sequences from cDNA, yielding 87-bp fragments that span the CDR3 region. Amplicons were sequenced on the Illumina HiSeq platform. For the original study's pipeline: Synthetic template baselines were used to correct PCR bias computationally, reads within Hamming distance 2 were collapsed together, and singletons that could not be merged were discarded. By aligning reads against IMGT, V, D and J genes, CDR3 length, and insertions or deletions at six rearrangement sites were assigned. Within each subset, clonotype counts were normalized to sorted cell number, after which true diversity and Gini coefficients were computed with the tcR R package. The overlap coefficient, calculated on TCRB nucleotide sequences, was used to quantify repertoire sharing. As a proxy for the pre-selection repertoire, out-of-frame TCRB sequences from naive cells were analyzed. TCRdb's version of the immuneACCESS table is confined to in-frame rearrangements and falls short of the full clone set. An unresolved V gene accounts for under half of the shortfall where checked; the remainder is of unknown origin. V and J calls and clone size follow that table, whereas D and trimming were derived from the DNA. Across this sample there are about 280,000 clones, with 15% seen only once. Clones ranked in the top ten supply 0.015% of the sample.

The V gene is TRBV11-2 and the J gene is TRBJ2-7; a tentative D match to TRBD1 spans 6 bases. The receptor was isolated from a man younger than 30 with type 1 diabetes. The sample comprised naive CD4+ T cells from blood. Reading the label with the study, this specimen's cell subset or site is: true naive CD4+ T cells. This receptor carries the CDR3 CASSPDRIYEQYF. DNA sequence: TGTGCCAGCAGCCCGGACAGAATCTACGAGCAGTACTTC.